These 23 T cell receptor beta chains share one sample of origin, sequenced in a study of T cells in Graves' hyperthyroidism and ophthalmopathy. Amplified regions were TCR beta CDR3 sequences from RNA transcripts. The HTBI set primed first-round TCR CDR3 RT-PCR. From the multiplex PCR reads, TCRdb called clonotypes with MiXCR, one entry per CDR3 protein. The data hold roughly 700,000 distinct CDR3 sequences, with 14% observed a single time. The sample comprised blood. These TCRs come from a woman aged 18-30 years with Graves' hyperthyroidism.

The chain has TRBV25-1 and TRBJ1-2; D may be TRBD1 (5 bases). Germline assignment: CDR1 MGHDK and CDR2 SYGVNS. Trimming removed 4 bases at V and 4 bases at J, with 10 bases between. This CDR3 has 13 amino acids. This chain's CDR3 is CASSVDSGYGYTF. The CDR3 coding sequence is TGTGCCAGCAGTGTAGACAGCGGCTATGGCTACACCTTC.

The table lists this clonotype with many counts. This chain connects TRBV20-1 to TRBJ1-4, with a tentative D call TRBD1 (5 bases). The germline CDR1 and CDR2 sequences are DFQATT and SNEGSKA (reference sequence). V lost 3 bases and J lost 8, with 13 bases in between. CDR3 size: 13 residues. The CDR3 nucleotides are TGCAGTGCTAGTCAAGGGGCCGACGAAAAACTGTTTTTT. It is translated as CSASQGADEKLFF.

V is TRBV7-2 and J is TRBJ2-2; TRBD2 aligns across 10 bases. This CDR3 contains 16 residues. Germline V lookup: CDR1 SGHTA, CDR2 FQGNSA. V dropped 6 bases and J dropped 0; count of bases not matched to a gene: 4. This CDR3 reads CASSTSGVANTGELFF. The CDR3 coding sequence is TGTGCCAGCAGTACTAGCGGGGTCGCGAACACCGGGGAGCTGTTTTTT.

Only a few counts were recorded for this clonotype. The V call is TRBV9, the J call TRBJ2-1; TRBD2 is a possible D gene (6 bases). Per the germline V gene, CDR1 is SGDLS and CDR2 is YYNGEE. The CDR3 covers 16 residues. V lost 2 bases and J 0 bases, leaving 12 bases between the germline ends. This CDR3 is CASSVGGMSSYNEQFF. The DNA of the CDR3 is TGTGCCAGCAGCGTCGGCGGGATGAGCTCCTACAATGAGCAGTTCTTC.

This clonotype occurred a few times. V usage is TRBV20-1 and J usage is TRBJ1-4, with a possible D match to TRBD1 (5 bases). V shed 1 base and J shed 0 bases, with 18 bases lying between them. Germline CDR1 is DFQATT and CDR2 is SNEGSKA (reference sequence). The CDR3 is 18 residues long. CDR3 DNA: TGCAGTGCTAGAGCACGGGGCCTTATACCCACAACTAATGAAAAACTGTTTTTT. Amino acid sequence: CSARARGLIPTTNEKLFF.

This clonotype was counted ten times or more. The CDR3 DNA reads TGTGCCAGCAGCGCGCGTACCGGGACTAGCGGGGACGAGCAGTACTTC. This codes for CASSARTGTSGDEQYF. The J gene is TRBJ2-7, the V gene TRBV7-6, with 13 nucleotides matching TRBD2. Trimming at V came to 5 bases and at J to 5 bases, leaving 9 bases not matched to a gene. The germline V gene has CDR1 SGHVS and CDR2 FNYEAQ. The CDR3 has 16 amino acids. The full variable domain, completed using reference TRBV7-6 and TRBJ2-7, is GAGVSQSPRYKVTKRGQDVALRCDPISGHVSLYWYRQALGQGPEFLTYFNYEAQQDKSGLPNDRFSAERPEGSISTLTIQRTEQRDSAMYRCASSARTGTSGDEQYFGPGTRLTVT.

The V gene is TRBV15, the J gene TRBJ2-7; 8 bases match TRBD1. There are 14 residues in the CDR3. The V gene end was trimmed by 4 bases and the J gene end by 6 bases; junction bases not matched to a gene: 8. CDR1 LNHNV and CDR2 YYDKDF come from the germline V gene (reference sequence). The CDR3 DNA is TGTGCCACCAGCATAGACAGGGGCCCCTTCGAGCAGTACTTC. Amino acids: CATSIDRGPFEQYF.

At least ten counts were recorded for this clonotype. The V and J genes are TRBV30 and TRBJ1-2; D call uncertain. Germline CDR1 is GTSNPN and CDR2 is SVGIG (reference sequence). The CDR3 is 13 residues long. The V gene lost 5 bases and the J gene lost 7 bases, with 17 bases spanning the gap. In DNA, the CDR3 is TGTGCCTGGGTAACCTATGGAGTAGGTGGCTACACCTTC. Translating gives CAWVTYGVGGYTF.

The sample holds many counts of this clonotype. The chain uses TRBV7-2 and TRBJ2-1; 7 nucleotides match TRBD2. The CDR3 spans 14 residues. Germline V CDR1 and CDR2: SGHTA, FQGNSA. The J segment lost 0 bases and the V segment lost 8 bases, leaving 4 bases of the junction unmatched. The CDR3 DNA is TGTGCCAGCGGAGGCGGGAGCTCCTACAATGAGCAGTTCTTC. Amino acids: CASGGGSSYNEQFF. The full variable domain, its missing parts supplied by reference TRBV7-2 and TRBJ2-1, is GAGVSQSPSNKVTEKGKDVELRCDPISGHTALYWYRQSLGQGLEFLIYFQGNSAPDKSGLPSDRFSAERTGGSVSTLTIQRTQQEDSAVYLCASGGGSSYNEQFFGPGTRLTVL.

This clonotype showed up many times. The chain uses TRBV27 and TRBJ2-2, with D maybe TRBD2 (5 bases). V lost 8 bases to trimming and J lost 2 bases, with 9 bases between them. The CDR3 has 13 amino acids. Germline-derived CDR1 and CDR2 are MNHEY and SMNVEV (reference sequence). CDR3 amino acids: CASGSFNTGELFF. CDR3 nucleotide sequence: TGTGCCAGCGGGAGTTTTAACACCGGGGAGCTGTTTTTT.

The sample holds a few counts of this clonotype. The chain carries TRBV18 and TRBJ1-4; D ambiguous. Germline loops: CDR1 KGHSH, CDR2 LQKENI. The CDR3 length is 13 residues. The V end was cut by 6 bases, the J end by 4 bases, with 9 bases between. CDR3 protein: CASSRGYNEKLFF. CDR3 DNA sequence: TGTGCCAGCTCCCGAGGGTATAATGAAAAACTGTTTTTT.

This clonotype has only a few counts. V and J are TRBV29-1 and TRBJ2-1, with no clear D. Looked up from germline, CDR1 is SQVTM and CDR2 is ANQGSEA. Trimming shortened V by 8 bases and J by 2 bases, and 13 bases separated the two germline ends. This CDR3 comprises 13 residues. CDR3 sequence: CSLKGYPYNEQFF. DNA of the CDR3: TGCAGCCTCAAGGGCTATCCCTACAATGAGCAGTTCTTC.

The V gene is TRBV19, the J gene TRBJ1-5; D not certain. The V and J ends lost 6 bases and 4 bases respectively, with 16 bases between them. CDR3 length: 15 amino acids. The germline V gene encodes CDR1 LNHDA and CDR2 SQIVND (reference sequence). The CDR3 DNA is TGTGCCAGTAGGATTACGGACCGGGATAATCAGCCCCAGCATTTT. Translated, it gives CASRITDRDNQPQHF. Looking up the rest from reference TRBV19 and TRBJ1-5 gives the full variable domain: DGGITQSPKYLFRKEGQNVTLSCEQNLNHDAMYWYRQDPGQGLRLIYYSQIVNDFQKGDIAEGYSVSREKKESFPLTVTSAQKNPTAFYLCASRITDRDNQPQHFGDGTRLSIL.

J is TRBJ2-7 and V is TRBV9, with 7 nucleotides matching TRBD2. The CDR3 loop spans 14 amino acids. CDR1 and CDR2 from the germline V gene are SGDLS and YYNGEE. Unmatched junction bases numbered 6, after V lost 4 bases and J lost 2 bases. The CDR3 bases are TGTGCCAGCAGCATTCGGGAGGATGCCTACGAGCAGTACTTC. Its translation is CASSIREDAYEQYF.

This sequence joins TRBV25-1 and TRBJ1-1; a weak D match, TRBD1 (6 bases). V lost 1 base and J 10 bases, leaving 13 bases between the germline ends. This CDR3 is 13 amino acids long. Germline V gives CDR1 MGHDK, CDR2 SYGVNS. The CDR3 DNA sequence: TGTGCCAGCAGTGAATCTCGAGCGACAGGAGCTTTCTTT. The encoded protein is CASSESRATGAFF.

The V and J genes are TRBV29-1 and TRBJ1-2; TRBD1 matches 7 bases. CDR1 and CDR2 (germline): SQVTM, ANQGSEA. There are 13 residues in the CDR3. With 4 bases clipped from V and 2 bases from J, the junction kept 4 bases outside the gene matches. CDR3 sequence: CSVGKGANYGYTF. The CDR3 coding sequence is TGCAGCGTTGGAAAGGGGGCGAACTATGGCTACACCTTC.

This clonotype was observed at least ten times. The chain couples TRBV12-3 or TRBV12-4 to TRBJ2-1, with 10 bases matching TRBD2. The CDR3 is 14 amino acids. The trim removed 4 bases at V and 7 bases at J, leaving 4 bases unmatched. The CDR3 bases are TGTGCCAGCAGTTCTAGCGGGAGCTTGAATGAGCAGTTCTTC. Protein product: CASSSSGSLNEQFF.

This clonotype showed up many times. CDR3 bases: TGTGCCAGCAGTTCAAACCCACTAGCGGTCCAAGAGACCCAGTACTTC. Translation gives CASSSNPLAVQETQYF. The rearrangement uses TRBV11-2 and TRBJ2-5; 8 nucleotides agree with TRBD2. The CDR3 contains 16 residues. Germline lookup yields CDR1 SGHAT and CDR2 FQNNGV. J was trimmed by 1 base and V by 6 bases; bases with no gene match: 10.

Only a few counts were recorded for this clonotype. Here the CDR3 reads CASTPPRDSLKAFF. The CDR3 region has the DNA TGTGCCAGCACCCCACCCCGGGACAGCCTTAAAGCTTTCTTT. J is TRBJ1-1 and V is TRBV28; 7 bases agree with TRBD1. With 7 bases clipped from V and 9 bases from J, the junction kept 14 bases outside the gene matches. The CDR3 length is 14 residues. CDR1 and CDR2 from the germline V gene are MDHEN and SYDVKM.

The sample holds a few counts of this clonotype. The rearrangement uses TRBV25-1 and TRBJ2-1; D perhaps matches TRBD2 (5 bases). Trimming pared 7 bases from V and 8 bases from J, leaving 18 bases between. The CDR3 covers 14 residues. The germline V gene encodes CDR1 MGHDK and CDR2 SYGVNS. CDR3 bases: TGTGCCAGCAATGGAGTAGGAGCTAGCTATGAGCAGTTCTTC. This sequence encodes CASNGVGASYEQFF.

This clonotype was counted a few times. This chain connects TRBV19 to TRBJ2-6; D not resolved. This CDR3 comprises 14 residues. V was pared by 6 bases and J by 0 bases, with 6 bases between. Germline V CDR1 and CDR2: LNHDA, SQIVND (reference sequence). CDR3 DNA: TGTGCCAGTAGGGGTTTCTCTGGGGCCAACGTCCTGACTTTC. It yields the protein CASRGFSGANVLTF.

This sequence joins TRBV7-9 and TRBJ1-6; TRBD1 aligns across 10 bases. Per germline, CDR1 SEHNR and CDR2 FQNEAQ (reference sequence). Trimming removed 5 bases from V and 11 bases from J; junction bases left unmatched: 12. The CDR3 is 16 amino acids. The CDR3 reads CASSTLPGQGTPPLHF. Written as DNA, the CDR3 is TGTGCCAGCAGCACCTTGCCGGGACAGGGGACGCCACCCCTCCACTTT. Based on the CDR3 plus reference TRBV7-9 and TRBJ1-6, the full variable domain is DTGVSQNPRHKITKRGQNVTFRCDPISEHNRLYWYRQTLGQGPEFLTYFQNEAQLEKSRLLSDRFSAERPKGSFSTLEIQRTEQGDSAMYLCASSTLPGQGTPPLHFGNGTRLTVT.

The chain carries TRBV2 and TRBJ2-3; D unresolved. V was cut by 1 base and J by 6 bases, with 14 bases left in between. The CDR3 is 15 residues long. Germline values: CDR1 SNHLY, CDR2 FYNNEI. In nucleotides, the CDR3 is TGTGCCAGCAGTGAAGGGCTTGGTTTGGTGGATACGCAGTATTTT. It encodes CASSEGLGLVDTQYF.